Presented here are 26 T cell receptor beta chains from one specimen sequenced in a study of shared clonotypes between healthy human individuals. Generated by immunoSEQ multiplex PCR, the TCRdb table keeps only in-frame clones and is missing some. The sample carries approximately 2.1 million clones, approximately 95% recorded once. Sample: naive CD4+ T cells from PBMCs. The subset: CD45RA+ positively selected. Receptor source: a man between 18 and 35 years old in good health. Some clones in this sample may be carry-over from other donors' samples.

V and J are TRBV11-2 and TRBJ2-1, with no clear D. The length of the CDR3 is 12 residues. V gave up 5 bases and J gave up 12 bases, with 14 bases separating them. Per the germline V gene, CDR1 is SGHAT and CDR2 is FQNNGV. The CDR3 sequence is CASSMTQLGQFF. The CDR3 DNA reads TGTGCCAGCAGCATGACCCAGCTAGGGCAGTTCTTC.

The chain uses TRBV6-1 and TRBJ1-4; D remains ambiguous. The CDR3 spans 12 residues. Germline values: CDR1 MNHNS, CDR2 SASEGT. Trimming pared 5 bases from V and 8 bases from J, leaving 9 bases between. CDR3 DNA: TGTGCCAGCAGTTATCCCGGGGAAAAACTGTTTTTT. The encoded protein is CASSYPGEKLFF.

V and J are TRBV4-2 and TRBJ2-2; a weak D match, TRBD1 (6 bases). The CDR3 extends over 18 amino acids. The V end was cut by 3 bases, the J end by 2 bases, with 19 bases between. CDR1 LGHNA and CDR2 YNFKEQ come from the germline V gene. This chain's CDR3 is CASSQEAVDRYNTGELFF. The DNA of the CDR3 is TGTGCCAGCAGCCAGGAAGCAGTAGACAGGTATAACACCGGGGAGCTGTTTTTT.

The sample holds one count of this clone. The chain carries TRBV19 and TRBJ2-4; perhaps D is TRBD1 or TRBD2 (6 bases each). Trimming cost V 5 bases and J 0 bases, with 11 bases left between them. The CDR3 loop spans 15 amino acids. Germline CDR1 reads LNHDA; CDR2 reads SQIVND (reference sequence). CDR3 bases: TGTGCCAGTAGTCCCTGGGGGGCAGCCAAAAACATTCAGTACTTC. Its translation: CASSPWGAAKNIQYF.

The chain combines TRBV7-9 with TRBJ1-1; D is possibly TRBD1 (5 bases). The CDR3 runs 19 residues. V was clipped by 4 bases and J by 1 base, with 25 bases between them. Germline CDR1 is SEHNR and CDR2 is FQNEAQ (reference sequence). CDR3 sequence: CASSSLRPSPTDRNTEAFF. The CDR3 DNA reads TGTGCCAGCAGCTCCCTACGGCCGTCGCCGACAGACCGGAACACTGAAGCTTTCTTT.

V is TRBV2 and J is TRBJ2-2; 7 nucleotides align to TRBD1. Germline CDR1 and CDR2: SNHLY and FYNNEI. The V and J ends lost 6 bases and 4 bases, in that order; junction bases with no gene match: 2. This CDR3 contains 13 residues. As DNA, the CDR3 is TGTGCCAGCAGACGGGACAGCACCGGGGAGCTGTTTTTT. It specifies CASRRDSTGELFF.

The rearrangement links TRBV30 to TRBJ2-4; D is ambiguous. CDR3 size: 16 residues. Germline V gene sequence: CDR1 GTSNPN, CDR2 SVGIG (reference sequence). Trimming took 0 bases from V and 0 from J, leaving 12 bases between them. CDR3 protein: CAWSVTASLAKNIQYF. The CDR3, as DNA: TGTGCCTGGAGTGTAACGGCGAGTCTAGCCAAAAACATTCAGTACTTC.

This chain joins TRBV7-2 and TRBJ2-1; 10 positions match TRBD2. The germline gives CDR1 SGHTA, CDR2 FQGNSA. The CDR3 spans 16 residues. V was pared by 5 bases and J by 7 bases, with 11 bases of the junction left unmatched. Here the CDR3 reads CASSEQALAGVNEQFF. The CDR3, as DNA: TGTGCCAGCAGCGAGCAGGCTCTAGCGGGGGTGAATGAGCAGTTCTTC.

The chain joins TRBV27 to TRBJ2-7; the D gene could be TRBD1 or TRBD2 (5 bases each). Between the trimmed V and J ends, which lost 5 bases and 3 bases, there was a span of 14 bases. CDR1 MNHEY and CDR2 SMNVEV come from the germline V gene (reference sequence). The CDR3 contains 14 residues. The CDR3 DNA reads TGTGCCAGCAGTCCCCCGTCGGGGCACTACGAGCAGTACTTC. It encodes CASSPPSGHYEQYF.

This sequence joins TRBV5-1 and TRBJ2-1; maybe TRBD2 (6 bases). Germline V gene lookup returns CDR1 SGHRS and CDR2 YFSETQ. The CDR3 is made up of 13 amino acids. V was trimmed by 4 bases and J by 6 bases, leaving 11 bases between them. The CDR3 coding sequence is TGCGCCAGCAGCGGGGACTTCAGCAATGAGCAGTTCTTC. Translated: CASSGDFSNEQFF.

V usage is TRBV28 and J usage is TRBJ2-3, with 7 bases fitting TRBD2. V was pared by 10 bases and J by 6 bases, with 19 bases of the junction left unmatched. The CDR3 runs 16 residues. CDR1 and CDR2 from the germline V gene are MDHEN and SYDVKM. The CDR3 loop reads CATLQGAGVPGDTQYF. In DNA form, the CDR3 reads TGTGCCACCCTCCAAGGGGCGGGGGTCCCTGGGGATACGCAGTATTTT.

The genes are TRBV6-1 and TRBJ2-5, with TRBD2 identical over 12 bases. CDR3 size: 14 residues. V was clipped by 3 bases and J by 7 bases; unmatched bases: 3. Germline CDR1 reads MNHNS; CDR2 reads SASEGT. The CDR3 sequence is CASSEASGRGTQYF. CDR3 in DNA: TGTGCCAGCAGTGAGGCTAGCGGGAGGGGGACCCAGTACTTC.

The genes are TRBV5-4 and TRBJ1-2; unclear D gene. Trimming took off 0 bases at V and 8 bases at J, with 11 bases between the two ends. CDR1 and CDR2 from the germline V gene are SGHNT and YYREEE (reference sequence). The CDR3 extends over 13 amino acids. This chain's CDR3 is CASSLGQDKGYTF. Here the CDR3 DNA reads TGTGCCAGCAGCTTGGGTCAGGATAAGGGCTACACCTTC. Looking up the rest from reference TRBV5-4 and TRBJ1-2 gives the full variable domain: ETGVTQSPTHLIKTRGQQVTLRCSSQSGHNTVSWYQQALGQGPQFIFQYYREEENGRGNFPPRFSGLQFPNYSSELNVNALELDDSALYLCASSLGQDKGYTFGSGTRLTVV.

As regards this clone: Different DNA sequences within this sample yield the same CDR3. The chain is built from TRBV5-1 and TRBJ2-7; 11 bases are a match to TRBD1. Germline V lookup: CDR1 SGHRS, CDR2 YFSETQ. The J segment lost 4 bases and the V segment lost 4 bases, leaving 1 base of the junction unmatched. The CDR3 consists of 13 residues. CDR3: CASSGDRGYEQYF. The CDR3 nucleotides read TGCGCCAGCAGCGGGGACAGGGGGTACGAGCAGTACTTC.

In nucleotides, the CDR3 is TGTGCTAGTGGTTTGGCAGGGGGCGGCTATGGCTACACCTTC. Translation: CASGLAGGGYGYTF. The rearrangement links TRBV12-5 to TRBJ1-2, with TRBD1 matching 8 bases. The CDR3 is 14 residues long. Per germline, CDR1 LGHNT and CDR2 FRNRAP. V lost 1 base to trimming and J lost 4 bases; unmatched junction nucleotides: 2.

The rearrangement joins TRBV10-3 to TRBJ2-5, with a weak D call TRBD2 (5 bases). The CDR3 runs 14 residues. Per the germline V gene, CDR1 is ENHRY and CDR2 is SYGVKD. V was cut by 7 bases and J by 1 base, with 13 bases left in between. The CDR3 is CAIKDASGQETQYF. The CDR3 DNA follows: TGTGCCATCAAGGATGCCAGCGGCCAAGAGACCCAGTACTTC.

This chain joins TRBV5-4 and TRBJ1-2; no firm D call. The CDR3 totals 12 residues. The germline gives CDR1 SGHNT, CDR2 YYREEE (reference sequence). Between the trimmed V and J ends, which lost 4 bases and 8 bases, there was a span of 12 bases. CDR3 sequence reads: CASSGGLMGYTF. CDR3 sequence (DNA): TGTGCCAGCAGCGGCGGTCTCATGGGCTACACCTTC.

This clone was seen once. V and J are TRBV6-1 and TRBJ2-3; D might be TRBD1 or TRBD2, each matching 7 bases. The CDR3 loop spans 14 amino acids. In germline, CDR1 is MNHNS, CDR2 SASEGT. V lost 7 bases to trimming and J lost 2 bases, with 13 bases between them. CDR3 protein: CASTSGGATDTQYF. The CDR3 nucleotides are TGTGCCAGCACTTCAGGGGGGGCCACAGATACGCAGTATTTT.

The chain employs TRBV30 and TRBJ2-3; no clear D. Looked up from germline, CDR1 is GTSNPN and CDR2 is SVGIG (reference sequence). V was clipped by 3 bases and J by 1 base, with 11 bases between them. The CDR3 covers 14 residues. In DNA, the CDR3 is TGTGCCTGGAGGCCGGGTTGGCGCACAGATACGCAGTATTTT. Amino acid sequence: CAWRPGWRTDTQYF.

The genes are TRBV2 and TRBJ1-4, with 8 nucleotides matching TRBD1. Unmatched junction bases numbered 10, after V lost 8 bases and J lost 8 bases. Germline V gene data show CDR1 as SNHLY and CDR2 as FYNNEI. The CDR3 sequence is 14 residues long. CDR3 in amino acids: CASFDRGLSEKLFF. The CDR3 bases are TGTGCCAGCTTTGACAGGGGTTTGAGCGAAAAACTGTTTTTT.

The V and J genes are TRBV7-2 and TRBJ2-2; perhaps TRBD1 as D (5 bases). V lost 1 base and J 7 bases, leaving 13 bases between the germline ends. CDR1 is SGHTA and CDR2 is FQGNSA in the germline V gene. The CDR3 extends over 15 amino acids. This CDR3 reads CASSLDGRENGELFF. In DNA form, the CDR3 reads TGTGCCAGCAGCTTAGATGGCAGGGAAAACGGGGAGCTGTTTTTT.

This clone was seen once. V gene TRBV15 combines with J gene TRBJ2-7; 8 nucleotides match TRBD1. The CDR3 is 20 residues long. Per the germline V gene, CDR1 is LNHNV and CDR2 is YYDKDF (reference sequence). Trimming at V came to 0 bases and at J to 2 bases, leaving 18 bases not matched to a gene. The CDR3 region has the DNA TGTGCCACCAGCAGAGATAGGTTGGTCAGGGGGCGTCTTATTCCCTACGAGCAGTACTTC. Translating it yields CATSRDRLVRGRLIPYEQYF.

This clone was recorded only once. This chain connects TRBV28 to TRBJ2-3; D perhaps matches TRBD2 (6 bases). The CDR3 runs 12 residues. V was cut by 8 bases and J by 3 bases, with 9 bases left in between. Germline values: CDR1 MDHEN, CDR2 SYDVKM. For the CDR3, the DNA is TGTGCCAGCGGGAGGCATACAGATACGCAGTATTTT. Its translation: CASGRHTDTQYF.

CDR3 in amino acids: CASSSNRDRGSTDTQYF. Written as DNA, the CDR3 is TGTGCCAGCAGCTCGAACCGGGACAGGGGGAGCACAGATACGCAGTATTTT. V gene TRBV13 combines with J gene TRBJ2-3, with 11 nucleotides matching TRBD1. J was trimmed by 0 bases and V by 4 bases; bases with no gene match: 6. There are 17 residues in the CDR3. Per the germline V gene, CDR1 is PRHDT and CDR2 is FYEKMQ (reference sequence).

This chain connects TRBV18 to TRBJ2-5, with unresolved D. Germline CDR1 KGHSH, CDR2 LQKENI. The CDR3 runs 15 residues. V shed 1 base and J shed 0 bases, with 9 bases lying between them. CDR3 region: CASSPLRENQETQYF. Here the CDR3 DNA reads TGTGCCAGCTCACCACTTCGCGAGAACCAAGAGACCCAGTACTTC.

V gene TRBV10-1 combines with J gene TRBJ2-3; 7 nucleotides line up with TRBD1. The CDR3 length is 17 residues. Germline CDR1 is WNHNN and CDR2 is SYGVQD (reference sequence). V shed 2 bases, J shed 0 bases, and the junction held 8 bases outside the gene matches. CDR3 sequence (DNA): TGCGCCAGCAGTGAGCCTCAACAGGGGTCGAGCACAGATACGCAGTATTTT. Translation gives CASSEPQQGSSTDTQYF.